This entry concerns a single TCR beta chain. Only in-frame clones appear in the TCRdb table, and some are missing; sequencing was by immunoSEQ multiplex PCR. The sample has about 18,000 clones; about 91% are singletons. The data derive from a study of blood T cell repertoires in COVID-19. Study background: T cells, B-cell-depleted T cells, or PBMCs supplied cDNA or gDNA.

The CDR3 is made up of 14 amino acids. The V gene's germline CDR1 is SGDLS and CDR2 YYNGEE. J gave up 4 bases and V 4 bases, and 4 bases lay outside the gene matches. Participant-reported clinical history was the basis for cohort assignment. The recovered donors of Cohort 3 showed two negative PCRs, clearance, or symptom resolution. Source material: PBMCs or T cells enriched from blood (not recorded which). The origin of this receptor is a woman aged 25 to 45 who had recovered from COVID-19. The chain links TRBV9 to TRBJ2-3, with 9 bases identical to TRBD2. CDR3 residues: CASSRRGGSDTQYF. For the CDR3, the DNA is TGTGCCAGCAGCCGGCGGGGGGGCTCAGATACGCAGTATTTT.